This entry concerns a single T cell receptor (beta chain). Repertoires were generated with immunoSEQ multiplex PCR, while TCRdb's copy carries only in-frame clones and drops some. Among roughly 88,000 clones listed, approximately 93% were seen once. This sample is drawn from a study of control samples from healthy donors and cancer patients. Germline V gives CDR1 MNHEY, CDR2 SVGEGT. The CDR3 length is 14 residues. V lost 4 bases to trimming and J lost 6 bases; unmatched junction nucleotides: 3. The receptor was isolated from a man in his late teens or twenties in good health. Sequencing was performed on blood. The rearrangement uses TRBV6-2 or TRBV6-3 and TRBJ2-1; the match to TRBD2 covers 10 bases. CDR3 in DNA: TGTGCCAGCAGTTCTAGCGGGAGTATCAATGAGCAGTTCTTC. Translated, it gives CASSSSGSINEQFF.